These 29 T cell receptor beta chains came from one sample sequenced in a study of response to subunit inactivated influenza vaccine. From the RT-PCR reads, TCRdb called clonotypes with MiXCR, one entry per CDR3 protein. The sample holds approximately 530,000 distinct CDR3 sequences, approximately 7.1% seen once. The sample was PBMCs from blood, taken around 25 months after vaccination. These receptor sequences come from a man in his fifties or sixties who received an inactivated influenza vaccine.

This clonotype was seen once. This chain links TRBV7-2 with TRBJ2-1; possible D gene TRBD2, 6 bases. V gave up 4 bases and J gave up 6 bases, with 13 bases separating them. Germline loops: CDR1 SGHTA, CDR2 FQGNSA. This CDR3 has 14 amino acids. The chain's CDR3 is CASSYQTRTNEQFF. For the CDR3, the DNA is TGTGCCAGCAGCTACCAGACTAGGACCAATGAGCAGTTCTTC.

This clonotype appeared a few times. This rearrangement joins TRBV6-1 to TRBJ1-5; TRBD1 is a possible D gene (6 bases). This CDR3 has 14 amino acids. V was clipped by 7 bases and J by 7 bases, with 17 bases between them. Per the germline V gene, CDR1 is MNHNS and CDR2 is SASEGT. The CDR3 is CASNPLGAAQPQHF. The CDR3 DNA reads TGTGCCAGCAATCCCCTGGGGGCAGCCCAGCCCCAGCATTTT.

This clonotype was detected only a few times. This rearrangement joins TRBV4-3 to TRBJ2-5, with D unclear. The V end lost 1 base, the J end lost 2 bases, and 11 bases lay between the germline ends. Germline values: CDR1 LGHNA, CDR2 YSLEER. The length of the CDR3 is 15 residues. CDR3 amino acids: CASSQGHSTQETQYF. The CDR3 bases are TGCGCCAGCAGCCAAGGCCATTCCACACAAGAGACCCAGTACTTC.

J is TRBJ2-7 and V is TRBV6-5; possible D gene TRBD2, 6 bases. The CDR3 extends over 15 amino acids. Germline V gene lookup returns CDR1 MNHEY and CDR2 SVGAGI. The V end lost 0 bases, the J end lost 1 base, and 10 bases lay between the germline ends. The CDR3 region has the DNA TGTGCCAGCAGTTACTCAGGGACTTTATCCTACGAGCAGTACTTC. Its translation is CASSYSGTLSYEQYF.

This clonotype was observed many times. The V gene is TRBV3-1, the J gene TRBJ1-4; D possibly corresponds to TRBD1 (5 bases). In germline, CDR1 is LGHDT, CDR2 YNNKEL (reference sequence). The germline V and J ends were trimmed by 2 bases and 2 bases, with 15 bases remaining between them. The CDR3 contains 17 residues. The CDR3 protein is CASSQSGQGRTNEKLFF. In DNA form, the CDR3 reads TGTGCCAGCAGCCAATCCGGGCAGGGAAGGACTAATGAAAAACTGTTTTTT.

This chain uses TRBV20-1 with TRBJ2-3; TRBD1 aligns across 7 bases. The V and J ends lost 7 bases and 0 bases, in that order; junction bases with no gene match: 1. Per the germline V gene, CDR1 is DFQATT and CDR2 is SNEGSKA (reference sequence). The CDR3 loop spans 12 amino acids. Here the CDR3 DNA reads TGCAGTGTGGGACAGAGCACAGATACGCAGTATTTT. It codes for CSVGQSTDTQYF.

This clonotype was seen more than once but under ten times. CDR3 in amino acids: CASSLQGISSYEQYF. CDR3 nucleotides: TGTGCCAGCAGCCTACAGGGGATATCCTCCTACGAGCAGTACTTC. This sequence joins TRBV7-2 and TRBJ2-7, with 7 nucleotides matching TRBD1. This CDR3 region has 15 residues. Germline loops: CDR1 SGHTA, CDR2 FQGNSA. J gave up 0 bases and V 5 bases, and 7 bases lay outside the gene matches.

The chain couples TRBV4-2 to TRBJ2-7; TRBD1 is a possible D gene (6 bases). This CDR3 region has 14 residues. The V end was cut by 6 bases, the J end by 0 bases, with 12 bases between. The germline gives CDR1 LGHNA, CDR2 YNFKEQ. CDR3 nucleotides: TGTGCCAGCAGTAGGACGGACAGCTCCTACGAGCAGTACTTC. Protein product: CASSRTDSSYEQYF.

This clonotype was recorded many times. V gene TRBV24-1 combines with J gene TRBJ1-1, with D possibly matching TRBD1 (5 bases). The CDR3 extends over 14 amino acids. Trimming removed 8 bases from V and 0 bases from J, with 12 bases in between. Germline CDR1 and CDR2: KGHDR and SFDVKD. The DNA of the CDR3 is TGTGCCACCACTTCGGGGGGGATGAACACTGAAGCTTTCTTT. Translation: CATTSGGMNTEAFF.

The table lists this clonotype with a few counts. This sequence joins TRBV4-3 and TRBJ1-4; D perhaps matches TRBD1 (6 bases). CDR1 and CDR2 from the germline V gene are LGHNA and YSLEER. V lost 0 bases, J lost 0 bases, and 8 bases lay in between. This CDR3 is built from 16 residues. In nucleotides, the CDR3 is TGCGCCAGCAGCCAAGATCACAGGGCAACTAATGAAAAACTGTTTTTT. It yields the protein CASSQDHRATNEKLFF.

The chain joins TRBV4-2 to TRBJ2-7, with TRBD2 matching over 10 bases. Germline V gene data show CDR1 as LGHNA and CDR2 as YNFKEQ. The CDR3 totals 16 residues. V shed 5 bases, J shed 1 base, and the junction held 8 bases outside the gene matches. CDR3 in DNA: TGTGCCAGCAGCACGGAGGCGACTAGCGGGTCCTACGAGCAGTACTTC. Its translation: CASSTEATSGSYEQYF.

This clonotype came up many times. This rearrangement joins TRBV5-5 to TRBJ2-1; 7 bases align to TRBD1. The CDR3 loop spans 17 amino acids. Germline V gene sequence: CDR1 SGHKS, CDR2 YYEKEE (reference sequence). V was clipped by 4 bases and J by 4 bases; unmatched bases: 14. CDR3 loop: CASSPRMDRLPYNEQFF. Written as DNA, the CDR3 is TGTGCCAGCAGCCCACGAATGGACAGGTTACCTTACAATGAGCAGTTCTTC. Variable domain in full (rest from reference TRBV5-5 and TRBJ2-1): DAGVTQSPTHLIKTRGQQVTLRCSPISGHKSVSWYQQVLGQGPQFIFQYYEKEERGRGNFPDRFSARQFPNYSSELNVNALLLGDSALYLCASSPRMDRLPYNEQFFGPGTRLTVL.

This clonotype was seen many times. This rearrangement joins TRBV27 to TRBJ2-3; a possible D gene is TRBD1 (6 bases). V shed 5 bases and J shed 3 bases, with 24 bases lying between them. Per the germline V gene, CDR1 is MNHEY and CDR2 is SMNVEV (reference sequence). The CDR3 runs 18 residues. CDR3 in amino acids: CASSLRDTQRVGTDTQYF. CDR3 DNA: TGTGCCAGCAGTCTAAGGGACACCCAGAGGGTTGGAACAGATACGCAGTATTTT.

Ten or more counts support this clonotype. The rearrangement joins TRBV5-1 to TRBJ2-1, with 8 bases lining up with TRBD1. This CDR3 contains 16 residues. Germline V gene data show CDR1 as SGHRS and CDR2 as YFSETQ. V trimming: 2 bases; J trimming: 0 bases; junction bases outside the gene matches: 4. In nucleotides, the CDR3 is TGCGCCAGCAGCTTAGCCGGGACAGGCTCCTACAATGAGCAGTTCTTC. This codes for CASSLAGTGSYNEQFF.

This clonotype appeared many times. J is TRBJ1-2 and V is TRBV20-1; 8 positions agree with TRBD1. CDR1 DFQATT and CDR2 SNEGSKA come from the germline V gene (reference sequence). V lost 6 bases to trimming and J lost 7 bases; unmatched junction nucleotides: 4. The CDR3 loop spans 11 amino acids. The CDR3 bases are TGCAGTGCCCGGACAGGGAGTGGCTACACCTTC. Its protein product is CSARTGSGYTF.

This clonotype was found many times. The chain employs TRBV5-1 and TRBJ2-5, with TRBD2 matching over 9 bases. Trimming took 2 bases from V and 5 from J; bases not matched to a gene: 7. Germline assignment: CDR1 SGHRS and CDR2 YFSETQ. The CDR3 contains 15 residues. The CDR3 spells CASSFNRGLAETQYF. The CDR3, as DNA: TGCGCCAGCAGCTTTAACAGAGGACTAGCGGAGACCCAGTACTTC.

This CDR3 is CSARDPGSSYEQYF. The CDR3, as DNA: TGCAGTGCTAGAGATCCCGGGAGCTCCTACGAGCAGTACTTC. The V and J genes are TRBV20-1 and TRBJ2-7; the D gene is possibly TRBD2 (6 bases). The V end lost 0 bases, the J end lost 0 bases, and 9 bases lay between the germline ends. This CDR3 contains 14 residues. Germline V gene sequence: CDR1 DFQATT, CDR2 SNEGSKA (reference sequence).

The chain employs TRBV5-6 and TRBJ2-2; 9 positions match TRBD1. Trimming removed 4 bases from V and 5 bases from J; junction bases left unmatched: 9. This CDR3 has 16 amino acids. Germline loops: CDR1 SGHDT, CDR2 YYEEEE. The CDR3 protein is CASSGAGTGRTGELFF. Written as DNA, the CDR3 is TGTGCCAGCAGCGGGGCAGGGACAGGGCGAACCGGGGAGCTGTTTTTT.

This clonotype was counted ten times or more. The chain employs TRBV29-1 and TRBJ2-5; D is unresolved. CDR3 size: 11 residues. The V end lost 1 base, the J end lost 4 bases, and 4 bases lay between the germline ends. CDR1 and CDR2 from the germline V gene are SQVTM and ANQGSEA. The CDR3 is CSVEGGETQYF. For the CDR3, the DNA is TGCAGCGTTGAAGGGGGAGAGACCCAGTACTTC.

This clonotype has more than one count but fewer than ten. The chain couples TRBV24-1 to TRBJ2-1, with D tentatively TRBD1 (6 bases). V shed 4 bases and J shed 9 bases, with 21 bases lying between them. Germline values: CDR1 KGHDR, CDR2 SFDVKD. There are 16 residues in the CDR3. CDR3 nucleotides: TGTGCCACCAGTGACCCACTACAGGGCGAGGGCGCTGAGCAGTTCTTC. The encoded protein is CATSDPLQGEGAEQFF.

There are many counts of this clonotype. This chain connects TRBV4-3 to TRBJ2-7; D gene uncertain. V lost 0 bases and J lost 2, with 8 bases in between. The germline gives CDR1 LGHNA, CDR2 YSLEER. This CDR3 is 14 amino acids long. This CDR3 reads CASSQDYKAYEQYF. The CDR3 DNA reads TGCGCCAGCAGCCAAGACTACAAGGCCTACGAGCAGTACTTC.

The chain combines TRBV6-2 or TRBV6-3 with TRBJ1-1; tentatively, D is TRBD1 (5 bases). Per germline, CDR1 MNHEY and CDR2 SVGEGT. The CDR3 contains 15 residues. The ends were cut back, 10 bases at V and 0 bases at J, with 18 bases in the middle. In DNA, the CDR3 is TGTGCCACCGGAGGGAAGGGGTCCCTGAACACTGAAGCTTTCTTT. It translates to CATGGKGSLNTEAFF.

This chain uses TRBV20-1 with TRBJ2-1, with a weak D call TRBD2 (7 bases). Germline loops: CDR1 DFQATT, CDR2 SNEGSKA (reference sequence). This CDR3 contains 17 residues. The CDR3 nucleotides read TGCTGCTTCTGGGGGGCTGGTGCGGGAGTGGGGCTCGGTGAGCAGTTCTTC. It specifies CCFWGAGAGVGLGEQFF.

This clonotype showed up many times. The rearrangement uses TRBV12-3 or TRBV12-4 and TRBJ2-2; possibly TRBD2 for D (6 bases). The CDR3 sequence is 14 residues long. V lost 7 bases and J lost 5, with 14 bases in between. The CDR3 loop is CASKPGVLTGELFF. As DNA, the CDR3 is TGTGCCAGCAAACCGGGAGTTCTTACCGGGGAGCTGTTTTTT.

For this clonotype: A single base separates this from a much larger clone, so it may be a read error. The chain uses TRBV12-3 or TRBV12-4 and TRBJ2-5, with D tentatively TRBD2 (6 bases). V lost 3 bases and J lost 3, with 8 bases in between. This CDR3 is 13 amino acids long. The DNA for the CDR3 is TGTGCCAGCAGTTTTGCGGGGAAAGAGACCCAGTACTTC. It is translated as CASSFAGKETQYF.

This clonotype was detected ten times or more. The rearrangement uses TRBV29-1 and TRBJ2-5; TRBD1 is a possible D gene (5 bases). The CDR3 is 12 amino acids. The V end lost 3 bases, the J end lost 7 bases, and 12 bases lay between the germline ends. Germline V gene lookup returns CDR1 SQVTM and CDR2 ANQGSEA. CDR3 amino acids: CSVDRARWTQYF. CDR3 DNA: TGCAGCGTTGACAGGGCTCGTTGGACCCAGTACTTC.

A few counts support this clonotype. The chain has TRBV11-2 and TRBJ2-2; 7 bases agree with TRBD1. The CDR3 runs to 14 residues. Trimming took 5 bases from V and 6 from J; bases not matched to a gene: 6. Germline V gene data show CDR1 as SGHAT and CDR2 as FQNNGV. The CDR3 sequence is CASSRGQVAGELFF. CDR3 nucleotides: TGTGCCAGCAGCCGAGGACAGGTGGCCGGGGAGCTGTTTTTT. Full variable domain (missing parts from reference TRBV11-2 and TRBJ2-2): EAGVAQSPRYKIIEKRQSVAFWCNPISGHATLYWYQQILGQGPKLLIQFQNNGVVDDSQLPKDRFSAERLKGVDSTLKIQPAKLEDSAVYLCASSRGQVAGELFFGEGSRLTVL.

There are many counts of this clonotype. This rearrangement joins TRBV5-1 to TRBJ2-2; D is perhaps TRBD1 or TRBD2 (6 bases each). The germline V gene has CDR1 SGHRS and CDR2 YFSETQ. This CDR3 region has 17 residues. V dropped 7 bases and J dropped 3 bases, with 22 bases sitting between them. The CDR3: CASALLVRGRDTGELFF. The CDR3 DNA follows: TGCGCCAGCGCCTTGCTCGTCCGGGGGCGAGACACCGGGGAGCTGTTTTTT.

The chain is built from TRBV10-3 and TRBJ1-2; maybe TRBD1 (6 bases). V lost 9 bases, J lost 0 bases, and 17 bases lay in between. The CDR3 is made up of 15 amino acids. CDR1 is ENHRY and CDR2 is SYGVKD in the germline V gene. CDR3 residues: CAMKGGLEANYGYTF. The CDR3 DNA reads TGTGCCATGAAGGGGGGACTTGAAGCTAACTATGGCTACACCTTC.